This T cell receptor (beta chain) was identified in a study of identical twins. TCRdb re-called the 5' RACE reads with MiXCR, one entry per CDR3 protein. This sample has 210,000 or so distinct CDR3 sequences, with more than 15% found just once. The junction had 17 bases not matched to a gene; V was cut back by 4 bases and J by 2 bases. This CDR3 comprises 19 residues. In germline, CDR1 is SGHDT, CDR2 YYEEEE. This sample was shared with a second study, whose subject was T cells expressing NK-cell markers.

The sequenced sample was CD8+ T cells sorted from blood. The chain combines TRBV5-6 with TRBJ2-4; 8 bases map to TRBD2. This clonotype was obtained from a woman younger than 30 in good health. This chain's CDR3 is CASSTSGAGRAGTKNIQYF. The CDR3 bases are TGTGCCAGCAGCACCTCTGGGGCCGGGAGGGCCGGGACCAAAAACATTCAGTACTTC.